The 15 T cell receptor beta chains below all came from one sample that was sequenced in a study of blood T cell repertoires in COVID-19. Sequencing used immunoSEQ multiplex PCR; TCRdb keeps in-frame clones, though not all of them. The sample lists fewer than 500,000 clones, about 90% occurring once. The sample comprised PBMCs or T cells enriched from blood (not recorded which). Every receptor here comes from a woman between 18 and 29 years old who had recovered from COVID-19.

As regards this clone: The same CDR3 also results from other DNA sequences found in this sample. The genes are TRBV5-1 and TRBJ2-7; TRBD1 aligns across 9 bases. Trimming at V came to 5 bases and at J to 1 base, leaving 4 bases not matched to a gene. The germline CDR1 and CDR2 sequences are SGHRS and YFSETQ. This CDR3 is built from 14 residues. The CDR3 bases are TGCGCCAGCAGTCCCGGGACAGGGTCCTACGAGCAGTACTTC. This encodes CASSPGTGSYEQYF.

V gene TRBV9 combines with J gene TRBJ2-2, with 7 bases fitting TRBD2. The CDR3 sequence is 14 residues long. Germline-derived CDR1 and CDR2 are SGDLS and YYNGEE. J lost 4 bases, V lost 4 bases, and 4 bases had no gene match. The CDR3 loop is CASSQAGITGELFF. CDR3 sequence (DNA): TGTGCCAGCAGCCAAGCGGGAATCACCGGGGAGCTGTTTTTT.

The genes are TRBV6-2 or TRBV6-3 and TRBJ1-5; the D is unclear. Per the germline V gene, CDR1 is MNHEY and CDR2 is SVGEGT. The CDR3 is made up of 15 amino acids. The ends were cut back, 5 bases at V and 1 base at J, with 12 bases in the middle. CDR3: CASSRGPFSNQPQHF. The DNA for the CDR3 is TGTGCCAGCAGTCGCGGGCCCTTCAGCAATCAGCCCCAGCATTTT.

This clone was seen more than once but under ten times. The V gene is TRBV4-2, the J gene TRBJ1-1; D is unresolved. This CDR3 has 14 residues. The germline CDR1 and CDR2 sequences are LGHNA and YNFKEQ. Trimming stripped 4 bases from V and 11 bases from J, with 20 bases between. CDR3 sequence reads: CASSPNRRGPEAFF. The CDR3, as DNA: TGTGCCAGCAGCCCAAATAGGAGAGGGCCCGAGGCTTTCTTT.

This rearrangement joins TRBV19 to TRBJ1-1; the D gene is possibly TRBD1 (5 bases). CDR1 is LNHDA, CDR2 SQIVND, per germline (reference sequence). Deletions cut 9 bases from V and 8 bases from J, with 13 bases between. The CDR3 has 11 residues. CDR3 in amino acids: CASGGHREAFF. In DNA, the CDR3 is TGTGCCAGCGGAGGGCACAGGGAAGCTTTCTTT.

The chain joins TRBV7-9 to TRBJ1-2, with 8 bases matching TRBD1. J lost 11 bases, V lost 5 bases, and 19 bases had no gene match. CDR1 is SEHNR, CDR2 FQNEAQ, per germline (reference sequence). The CDR3 is 16 residues long. The DNA of the CDR3 is TGTGCCAGCAGCCTACCGAAAGGAGGGGGACAGGTCCATTACACCTTC. It specifies CASSLPKGGGQVHYTF.

The chain employs TRBV2 and TRBJ2-3; 11 nucleotides agree with TRBD2. The germline gives CDR1 SNHLY, CDR2 FYNNEI. The ends lost 2 bases at V and 0 bases at J; junction bases unmatched: 7. The CDR3 loop spans 18 amino acids. The CDR3 coding sequence is TGTGCCAGCAGTGAACTAGCGGGGGGACCTTCTAGCACAGATACGCAGTATTTT. Its translation is CASSELAGGPSSTDTQYF.

The chain is built from TRBV7-2 and TRBJ1-2; D gene uncertain. CDR3 length: 12 amino acids. Trimming stripped 2 bases from V and 4 bases from J, with 5 bases between. Per the germline V gene, CDR1 is SGHTA and CDR2 is FQGNSA. The CDR3 sequence: CASSLSSYGYTF. For the CDR3, the DNA is TGTGCCAGCAGCTTATCCTCCTATGGCTACACCTTC. The full variable domain, rest sourced from reference TRBV7-2 and TRBJ1-2, is GAGVSQSPSNKVTEKGKDVELRCDPISGHTALYWYRQSLGQGLEFLIYFQGNSAPDKSGLPSDRFSAERTGGSVSTLTIQRTQQEDSAVYLCASSLSSYGYTFGSGTRLTVV.

The chain couples TRBV6-5 to TRBJ2-7; 9 nucleotides align to TRBD1. The V gene's germline CDR1 is MNHEY and CDR2 SVGAGI. CDR3 size: 15 residues. V dropped 4 bases and J dropped 9; count of bases not matched to a gene: 13. The CDR3 here is CASSLTGTGNNGQYF. The CDR3 DNA is TGTGCCAGCAGTTTAACCGGGACAGGGAACAATGGGCAGTACTTC.

CDR3 DNA sequence: TGCAGCGTTGGACTTGTCTATGGCTACACCTTC. Its translation is CSVGLVYGYTF. The V gene is TRBV29-1, the J gene TRBJ1-2, with D hard to call. V gave up 4 bases and J gave up 4 bases, with 7 bases separating them. The CDR3 loop spans 11 amino acids. Per the germline V gene, CDR1 is SQVTM and CDR2 is ANQGSEA.

The CDR3 here is CASSVVGQGADWTEAFF. DNA of the CDR3: TGTGCCAGCAGCGTAGTAGGACAGGGGGCAGATTGGACTGAAGCTTTCTTT. This chain links TRBV9 with TRBJ1-1, with 11 nucleotides matching TRBD1. CDR1 and CDR2 (germline): SGDLS, YYNGEE. The CDR3 is made up of 17 amino acids. The J segment lost 5 bases and the V segment lost 0 bases, leaving 9 bases of the junction unmatched.

The chain combines TRBV2 with TRBJ1-1; no definite D call. Germline CDR1 reads SNHLY; CDR2 reads FYNNEI. The CDR3 loop spans 11 amino acids. The V end lost 6 bases, the J end lost 4 bases, and 6 bases lay between the germline ends. The CDR3 sequence: CASSLVTEAFF. The CDR3 nucleotides are TGTGCCAGCAGCCTCGTCACTGAAGCTTTCTTT.

The J gene is TRBJ1-1, the V gene TRBV9; D not resolved. The CDR3 has 13 residues. V lost 0 bases to trimming and J lost 4 bases, with 7 bases between them. From germline, CDR1 is SGDLS and CDR2 YYNGEE. The CDR3 spells CASSVGQATEAFF. The CDR3 bases are TGTGCCAGCAGCGTAGGGCAGGCCACTGAAGCTTTCTTT.

The chain combines TRBV5-1 with TRBJ2-7; the D gene is possibly TRBD1 (6 bases). Deletions cut 3 bases from V and 2 bases from J, with 12 bases between. Germline lookup yields CDR1 SGHRS and CDR2 YFSETQ. There are 14 residues in the CDR3. The CDR3 DNA sequence: TGCGCCAGCAGCTCCACCGGGACAACCTACGAGCAGTACTTC. It encodes CASSSTGTTYEQYF.

V and J are TRBV6-5 and TRBJ2-5; unclear D gene. V lost 4 bases and J 7 bases, leaving 10 bases between the germline ends. This CDR3 has 12 amino acids. CDR1 MNHEY and CDR2 SVGAGI come from the germline V gene. DNA of the CDR3: TGTGCCAGCAGTTCTAGTGTGGGGACCCAGTACTTC. This codes for CASSSSVGTQYF.